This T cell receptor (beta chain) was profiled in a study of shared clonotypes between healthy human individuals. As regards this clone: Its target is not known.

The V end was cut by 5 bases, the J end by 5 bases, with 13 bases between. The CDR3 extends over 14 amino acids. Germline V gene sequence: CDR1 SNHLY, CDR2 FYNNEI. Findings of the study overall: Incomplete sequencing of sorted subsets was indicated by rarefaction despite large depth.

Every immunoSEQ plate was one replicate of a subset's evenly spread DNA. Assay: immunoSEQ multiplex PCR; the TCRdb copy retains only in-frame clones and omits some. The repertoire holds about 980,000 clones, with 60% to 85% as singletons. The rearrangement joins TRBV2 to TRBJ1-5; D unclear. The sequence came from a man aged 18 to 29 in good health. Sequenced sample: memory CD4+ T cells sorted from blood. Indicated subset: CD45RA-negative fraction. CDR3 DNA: TGTGCCAGCAGTCCCAGGAGGGTTGATCAGCCCCAGCATTTT. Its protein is CASSPRRVDQPQHF.